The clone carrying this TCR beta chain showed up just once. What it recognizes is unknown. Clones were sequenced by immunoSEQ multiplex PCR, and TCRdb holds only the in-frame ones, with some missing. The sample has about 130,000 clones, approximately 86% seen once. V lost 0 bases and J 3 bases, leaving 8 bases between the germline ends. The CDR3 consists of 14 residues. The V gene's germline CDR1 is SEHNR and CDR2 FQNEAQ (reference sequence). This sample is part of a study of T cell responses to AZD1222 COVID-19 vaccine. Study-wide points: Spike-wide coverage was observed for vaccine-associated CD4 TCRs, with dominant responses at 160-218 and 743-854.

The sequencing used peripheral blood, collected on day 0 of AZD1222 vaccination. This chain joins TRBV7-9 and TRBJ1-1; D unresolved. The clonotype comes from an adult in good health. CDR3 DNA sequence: TGTGCCAGCAGCTTAGCAGCCTTGTACACTGAAGCTTTCTTT. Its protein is CASSLAALYTEAFF.